The 8 T cell receptor beta chains given below trace back to one sample, sequenced in a study of siplizumab effects on memory and regulatory T cells. TCRdb keeps only in-frame clones here, not all; method: immunoSEQ multiplex PCR. The sample shows 95,000 to 130,000 clones, around 94% of them seen only once. Specimen: non-Treg CD4+ T cells sorted from blood. Receptors were obtained from a human donor in good health.

V is TRBV15 and J is TRBJ1-4, with 8 positions matching TRBD1. Per the germline V gene, CDR1 is LNHNV and CDR2 is YYDKDF (reference sequence). After removal of 4 bases from V and 8 bases from J, the junction contained 12 bases not matched to a gene. CDR3 length: 16 residues. DNA of the CDR3: TGTGCCACCAGCACCGGGCAGGACAGGGCGGGAGAAAAACTGTTTTTT. Protein sequence: CATSTGQDRAGEKLFF.

The V and J genes are TRBV6-1 and TRBJ1-5; TRBD1 is a possible D gene (6 bases). The V end lost 10 bases, the J end lost 2 bases, and 12 bases lay between the germline ends. CDR1 MNHNS and CDR2 SASEGT come from the germline V gene. The CDR3 contains 13 residues. CDR3 nucleotide sequence: TGTGCCACAGTACAGGGAGGCAATCAGCCCCAGCATTTT. It encodes CATVQGGNQPQHF.

The chain carries TRBV5-6 and TRBJ1-2; tentative D call: TRBD1 (5 bases). The CDR3 runs to 15 residues. V dropped 2 bases and J dropped 3 bases, with 14 bases sitting between them. Germline CDR1 and CDR2: SGHDT and YYEEEE. Here the CDR3 DNA reads TGTGCCAGCAGCTTAGTGGACACGACTTACTATGGCTACACCTTC. This translates into CASSLVDTTYYGYTF.

The chain recombines TRBV5-4 with TRBJ1-5; a weak D match, TRBD1 (6 bases). Germline CDR1 and CDR2: SGHNT and YYREEE (reference sequence). V lost 4 bases and J lost 2, with 16 bases in between. The CDR3 length is 16 residues. The chain's CDR3 is CASSHTGRGGNQPQHF. The CDR3 bases are TGTGCCAGCAGCCACACAGGGAGGGGCGGCAATCAGCCCCAGCATTTT.

The chain joins TRBV7-9 to TRBJ1-5; D unclear. Germline V gene sequence: CDR1 SEHNR, CDR2 FQNEAQ (reference sequence). Trimming pared 5 bases from V and 2 bases from J, leaving 7 bases between. The CDR3 length is 13 residues. The DNA of the CDR3 is TGTGCCAGCAGCCAAGACGGCAATCAGCCCCAGCATTTT. It codes for CASSQDGNQPQHF.

About this clone: The identical CDR3 is also encoded by other nucleotide sequences in the sample. This chain links TRBV5-1 with TRBJ2-7; 7 bases agree with TRBD1. CDR1 SGHRS and CDR2 YFSETQ come from the germline V gene. The CDR3 covers 14 residues. V dropped 1 base and J dropped 3; count of bases not matched to a gene: 4. Here the CDR3 reads CASSLRQGSYEQYF. The CDR3 bases are TGCGCCAGCAGCTTGCGACAGGGAAGCTACGAGCAGTACTTC.

V usage is TRBV6-5 and J usage is TRBJ2-3; TRBD1 might be the D (5 bases). The CDR3 totals 12 residues. V was pared by 5 bases and J by 3 bases, with 6 bases between. The germline V gene encodes CDR1 MNHEY and CDR2 SVGAGI. This chain's CDR3 is CASSRGTDTQYF. The DNA for the CDR3 is TGTGCCAGCAGTAGGGGAACAGATACGCAGTATTTT.

This chain links TRBV5-1 with TRBJ2-7; D ambiguous. CDR3 length equals 14 residues. CDR1 and CDR2 (germline): SGHRS, YFSETQ. V was shortened by 3 bases and J by 0 bases, with 10 bases between the two germline ends. The CDR3 DNA reads as TGCGCCAGCAGCTCGTTATTAGGCTCCTACGAGCAGTACTTC. Translation gives CASSSLLGSYEQYF.